This section outlines one T cell receptor (beta chain) sequence together with its context. Its antigen is not known. These data are taken from a study of cytomegalovirus exposure and HLA in healthy donors. Study details: The 100 to 150 validation repertoires matched the roughly 700 first-cohort repertoires in platform, a later analysis reported.

TCRdb keeps only in-frame clones here, not all; method: immunoSEQ multiplex PCR. In the table there are around 250,000 clones, 90% of which are singletons. CDR1 MNHNY and CDR2 SVGAGI come from the germline V gene (reference sequence). The CDR3 runs to 15 residues. Trimming stripped 7 bases from V and 5 bases from J, with 19 bases between. Study results and caveats: The study put 150 or so TCR beta chains on its list as cytomegalovirus-associated.

Sequenced: PBMCs. The clonotype originates from a woman younger than 30 in good health and CMV-seronegative. The chain couples TRBV6-6 to TRBJ2-3, with D maybe TRBD2 (5 bases). CDR3 in amino acids: CASTSAGGEQDTQYF. The DNA for the CDR3 is TGTGCCAGCACGTCGGCTGGTGGGGAGCAAGATACGCAGTATTTT.